This paragraph reports one T cell receptor (beta chain). As yet, its antigen is unknown. The V end was cut by 6 bases, the J end by 5 bases, with 21 bases between. There are 16 residues in the CDR3. Looked up from germline, CDR1 is MDHEN and CDR2 is SYDVKM. The sample comes from a study of regulatory dendritic cells for organ transplantation. Clones were read by immunoSEQ multiplex PCR, and TCRdb kept only the in-frame ones, dropping some. This sample has some 18,000 clones; approximately 80% occur once, and the top ten carry more than 3%. Sorted subsets were CFSE-labeled and cultured less than 6 days with allogeneic dendritic cells. Notes on the study in general: Mature dendritic cells appeared to drive more memory CD8+ clonal expansion than regulatory ones.

The sequence derives from a human donor in good health. The sequenced sample consisted of memory CD4+ T cells from blood cultured with regulatory dendritic cells. Subset specified: CD45RO+ memory T cells. The chain recombines TRBV28 with TRBJ2-3, with a tentative D call TRBD2 (6 bases). CDR3 DNA: TGTGCCAGCAGCTCATACCGTGCGGGGCTGAGAGATACGCAGTATTTT. Translating gives CASSSYRAGLRDTQYF.